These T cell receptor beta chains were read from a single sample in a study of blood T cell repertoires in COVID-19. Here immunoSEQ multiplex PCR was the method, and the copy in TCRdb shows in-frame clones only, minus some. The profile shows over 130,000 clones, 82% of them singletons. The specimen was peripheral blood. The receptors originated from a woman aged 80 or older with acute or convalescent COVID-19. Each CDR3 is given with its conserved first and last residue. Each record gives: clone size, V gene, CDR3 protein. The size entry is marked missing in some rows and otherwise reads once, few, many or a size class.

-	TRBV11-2	CASSLVEGDYGYTF
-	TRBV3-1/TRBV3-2	CASSQGQGSNQPQHF
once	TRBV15	CATSKPGQGGLGYTF
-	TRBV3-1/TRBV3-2	CASSLSGGVNEQFF
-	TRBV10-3	CAIRALERVEGYTF
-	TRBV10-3	CAIRELAGGRSTDTQYF
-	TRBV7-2	CASSPRTSGGTDTQYF
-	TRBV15	CATSRDFGYEQYF
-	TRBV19	CASRYTANYGYTF
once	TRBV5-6	CASSLTSWREQFF
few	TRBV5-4	CASSRTFSANYGYTF
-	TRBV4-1	CASSQEWQNNQPQHF
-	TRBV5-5	CASSIGTGRGYTF
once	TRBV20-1	CSASPGPPSGANVLTF
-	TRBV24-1	CATSDFRGYEQYF
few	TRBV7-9	CASSLSGSEAFF
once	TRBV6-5	CASSTLTGGSLLPYF
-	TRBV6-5	CASSPGTTRNEQFF
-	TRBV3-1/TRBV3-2	CASKPGGATGANVLTF
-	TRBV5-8	CASSKDSGETQYF
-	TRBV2	CASSEAITNEKLFF
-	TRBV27	CASSLAGLYNEQFF
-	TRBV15	CATSRGGQMYEQYF
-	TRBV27	CASSSQGTGWVYGYTF
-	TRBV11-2	CASSLGSSGYEQYF
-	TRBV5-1	CASSRGPGQINEKLFF
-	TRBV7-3	CASSPRGRGSGANVLTF
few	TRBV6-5	CASSRTGENQPQHF
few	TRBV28	CASSKREVYNEQFF
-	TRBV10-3	CATVEGAGDTQYF
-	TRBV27	CASSLLESNYEQYF
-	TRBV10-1	CASSSGQGYEQYF
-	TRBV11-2	CASSPLSGGQTDTQYF
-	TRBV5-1	CASSLGYRVPYNEQFF
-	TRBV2	CASSEVPGNYNSPLHF
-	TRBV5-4	CASSLNSGDPQETQYF
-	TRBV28	CASSPSVAVSYNEQFF
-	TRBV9	CASSVGGLGNSPLHF
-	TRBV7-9	CASSLGTGLAGETQYF
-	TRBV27	CASSLDRGNTIYF
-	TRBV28	CASRLLGSGGQYEQYF
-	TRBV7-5	CVRSRTREVNEKLFF
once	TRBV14	CASSLRGWNTEAFF
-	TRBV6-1	CASSATGGSLGEKLFF
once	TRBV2	CANIAGRHYEQYF
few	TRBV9	CASSVGTVSYEQYF
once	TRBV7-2	CASSLAPTYEQYF
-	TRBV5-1	CASSLQGDQPQHF
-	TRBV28	CASIPAGLRSSYNEQFF